This T cell receptor beta chain was retrieved from a study of T cell changes during pregnancy in multiple sclerosis. The data were produced by immunoSEQ multiplex PCR, yet TCRdb's version contains in-frame clones alone and is incomplete. The sample has 30,000 to 45,000 clones, about 90% seen once. CDR1 MNHNY and CDR2 SVGAGI come from the germline V gene (reference sequence). Trimming pared 2 bases from V and 2 bases from J, leaving 7 bases between. The CDR3 has 13 amino acids. Specimen: CD8+ T cells from peripheral blood mononuclear cells, collected after pregnancy. The clonotype comes from a female donor with multiple sclerosis, enrolled in a pregnancy study. The rearrangement links TRBV6-6 to TRBJ2-7; D may be TRBD2 (5 bases). CDR3 residues: CASSYDGTYEQYF. In nucleotides, the CDR3 is TGTGCCAGCAGTTACGACGGGACCTACGAGCAGTACTTC.